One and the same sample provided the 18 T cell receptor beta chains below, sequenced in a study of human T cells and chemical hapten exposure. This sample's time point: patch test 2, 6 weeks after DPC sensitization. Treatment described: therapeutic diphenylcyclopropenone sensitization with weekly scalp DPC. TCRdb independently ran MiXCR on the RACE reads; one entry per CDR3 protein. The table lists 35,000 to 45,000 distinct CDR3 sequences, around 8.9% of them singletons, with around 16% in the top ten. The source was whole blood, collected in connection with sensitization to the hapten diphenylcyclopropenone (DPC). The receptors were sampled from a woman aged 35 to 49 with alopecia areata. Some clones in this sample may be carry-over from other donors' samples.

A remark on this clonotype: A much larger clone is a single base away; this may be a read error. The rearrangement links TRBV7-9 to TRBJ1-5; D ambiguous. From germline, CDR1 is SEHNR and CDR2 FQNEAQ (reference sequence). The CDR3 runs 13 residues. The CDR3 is CAGSLETDGPQHF. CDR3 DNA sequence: TGTGCCGGCAGCTTAGAGACGGACGGGCCCCAGCATTTT.

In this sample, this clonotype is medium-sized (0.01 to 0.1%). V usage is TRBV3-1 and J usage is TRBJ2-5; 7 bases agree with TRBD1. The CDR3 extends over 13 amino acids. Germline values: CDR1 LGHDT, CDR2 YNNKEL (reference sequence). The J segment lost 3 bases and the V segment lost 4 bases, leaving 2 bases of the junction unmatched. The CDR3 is CASSPGTEETQYF. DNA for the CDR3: TGTGCCAGCAGCCCCGGGACAGAAGAGACCCAGTACTTC.

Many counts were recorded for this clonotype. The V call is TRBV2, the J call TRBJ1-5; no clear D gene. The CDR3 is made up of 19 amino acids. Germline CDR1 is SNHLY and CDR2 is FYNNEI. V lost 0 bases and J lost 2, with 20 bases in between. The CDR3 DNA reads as TGTGCCAGCAGTGAAGCGCTTCGGGCCAAACCGGCTGGCAATCAGCCCCAGCATTTT. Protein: CASSEALRAKPAGNQPQHF. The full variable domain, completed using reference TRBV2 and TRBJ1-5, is EPEVTQTPSHQVTQMGQEVILRCVPISNHLYFYWYRQILGQKVEFLVSFYNNEISEKSEIFDDQFSVERPDGSNFTLKIRSTKLEDSAMYFCASSEALRAKPAGNQPQHFGDGTRLSIL.

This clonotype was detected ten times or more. The CDR3 DNA follows: TGTGCCAGCAGCCCTACCTCTTCAGGGAACACTGAAGCTTTCTTT. This sequence encodes CASSPTSSGNTEAFF. The chain recombines TRBV7-9 with TRBJ1-1; D gene uncertain. The ends were cut back, 5 bases at V and 1 base at J, with 14 bases in the middle. The CDR3 covers 15 residues. CDR1 is SEHNR, CDR2 FQNEAQ, per germline (reference sequence).

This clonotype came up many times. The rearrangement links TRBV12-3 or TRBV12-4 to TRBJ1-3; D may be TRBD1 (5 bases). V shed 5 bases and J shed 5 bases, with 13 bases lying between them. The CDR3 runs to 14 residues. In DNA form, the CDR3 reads TGTGCCAGCAGTCCACGGGGACTTCGAAACACCATATATTTT. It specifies CASSPRGLRNTIYF.

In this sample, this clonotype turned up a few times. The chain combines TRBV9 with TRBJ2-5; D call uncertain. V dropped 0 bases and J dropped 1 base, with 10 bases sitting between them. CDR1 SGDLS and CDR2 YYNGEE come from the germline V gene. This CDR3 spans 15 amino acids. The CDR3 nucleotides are TGTGCCAGCAGCGTAGGGGTAAGGACCCAAGAGACCCAGTACTTC. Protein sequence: CASSVGVRTQETQYF.

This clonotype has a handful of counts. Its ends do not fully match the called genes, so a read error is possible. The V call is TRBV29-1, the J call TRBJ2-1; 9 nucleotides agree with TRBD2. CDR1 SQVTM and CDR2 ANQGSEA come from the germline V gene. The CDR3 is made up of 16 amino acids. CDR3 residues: CSVEGGAGGSYNEQFF. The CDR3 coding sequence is TGCAGCGTCGAAGGTGGAGCGGGGGGTTCCTACAATGAGCAGTTCTTC.

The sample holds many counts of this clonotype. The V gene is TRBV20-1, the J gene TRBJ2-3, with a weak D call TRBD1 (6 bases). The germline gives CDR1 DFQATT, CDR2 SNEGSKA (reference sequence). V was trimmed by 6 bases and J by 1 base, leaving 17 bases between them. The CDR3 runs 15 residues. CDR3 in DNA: TGCAGTGCCAATAACCAGGGGATGGGCACAGATACGCAGTATTTT. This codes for CSANNQGMGTDTQYF.

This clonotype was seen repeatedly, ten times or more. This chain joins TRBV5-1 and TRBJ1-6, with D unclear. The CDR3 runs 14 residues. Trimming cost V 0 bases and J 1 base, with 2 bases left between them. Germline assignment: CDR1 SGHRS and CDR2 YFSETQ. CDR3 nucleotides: TGCGCCAGCAGCTTGGAGTCCTATAATTCACCCCTCCACTTT. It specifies CASSLESYNSPLHF.

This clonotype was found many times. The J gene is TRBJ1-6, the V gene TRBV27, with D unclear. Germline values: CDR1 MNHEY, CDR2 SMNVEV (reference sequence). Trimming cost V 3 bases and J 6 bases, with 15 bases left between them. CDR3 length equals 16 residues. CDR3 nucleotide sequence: TGTGCCAGCAGTTTTTCACAACCACAGATTAATTCACCCCTCCACTTT. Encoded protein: CASSFSQPQINSPLHF.

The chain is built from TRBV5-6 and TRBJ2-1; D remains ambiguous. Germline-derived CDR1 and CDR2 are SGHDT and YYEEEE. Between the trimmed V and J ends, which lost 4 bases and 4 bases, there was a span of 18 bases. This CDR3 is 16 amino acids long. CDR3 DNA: TGTGCCAGCAGCCCACTTAGTAACCACCTTTACAATGAGCAGTTCTTC. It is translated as CASSPLSNHLYNEQFF.

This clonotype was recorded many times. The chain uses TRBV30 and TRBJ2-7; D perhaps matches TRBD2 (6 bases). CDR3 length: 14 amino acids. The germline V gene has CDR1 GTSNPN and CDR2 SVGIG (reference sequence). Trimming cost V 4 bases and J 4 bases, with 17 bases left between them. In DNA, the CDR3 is TGTGCCTGGAAATCGACTAGTTCCTCTTACGAGCAGTACTTC. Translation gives CAWKSTSSSYEQYF.

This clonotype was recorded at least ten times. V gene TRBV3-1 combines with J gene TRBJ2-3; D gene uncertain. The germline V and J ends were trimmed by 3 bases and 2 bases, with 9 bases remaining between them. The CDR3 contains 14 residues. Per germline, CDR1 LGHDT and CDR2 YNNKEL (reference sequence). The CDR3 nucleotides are TGTGCCAGCAGCCAGGGTCCGGACACAGATACGCAGTATTTT. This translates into CASSQGPDTDTQYF.

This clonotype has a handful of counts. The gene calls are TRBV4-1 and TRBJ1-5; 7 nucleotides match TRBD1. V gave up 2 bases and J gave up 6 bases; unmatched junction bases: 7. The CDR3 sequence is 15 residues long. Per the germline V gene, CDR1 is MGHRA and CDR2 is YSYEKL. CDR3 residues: CASSQRDSRGQPQHF. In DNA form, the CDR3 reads TGCGCCAGCAGCCAAAGGGACAGCCGGGGTCAGCCCCAGCATTTT.

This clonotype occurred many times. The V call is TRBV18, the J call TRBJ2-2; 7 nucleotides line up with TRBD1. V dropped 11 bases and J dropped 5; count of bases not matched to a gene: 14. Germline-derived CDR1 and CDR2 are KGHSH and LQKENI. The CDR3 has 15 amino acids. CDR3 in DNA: TGTGCCGGCACGGGGACAGCCCGGCGGACCGGGGAGCTGTTTTTT. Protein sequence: CAGTGTARRTGELFF.

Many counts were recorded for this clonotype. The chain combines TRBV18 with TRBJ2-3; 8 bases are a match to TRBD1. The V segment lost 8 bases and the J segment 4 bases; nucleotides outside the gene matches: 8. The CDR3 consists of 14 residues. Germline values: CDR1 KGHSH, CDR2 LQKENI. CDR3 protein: CASHRDRQSDTQYF. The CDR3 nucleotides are TGTGCCAGCCACCGGGACAGGCAGTCAGATACGCAGTATTTT.

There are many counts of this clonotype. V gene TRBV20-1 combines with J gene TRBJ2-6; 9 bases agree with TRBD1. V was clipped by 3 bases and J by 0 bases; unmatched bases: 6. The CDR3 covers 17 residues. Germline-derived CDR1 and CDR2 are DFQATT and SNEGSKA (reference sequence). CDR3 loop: CSARGRDRASGANVLTF. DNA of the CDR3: TGCAGTGCTAGGGGGCGGGACAGGGCCTCTGGGGCCAACGTCCTGACTTTC.

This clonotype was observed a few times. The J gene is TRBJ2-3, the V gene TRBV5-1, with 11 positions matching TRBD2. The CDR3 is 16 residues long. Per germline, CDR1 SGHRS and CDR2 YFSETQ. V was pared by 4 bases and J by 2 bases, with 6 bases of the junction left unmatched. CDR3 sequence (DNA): TGCGCCAGCAGCCGAACTAGCGGGGGATACACAGATACGCAGTATTTT. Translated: CASSRTSGGYTDTQYF.